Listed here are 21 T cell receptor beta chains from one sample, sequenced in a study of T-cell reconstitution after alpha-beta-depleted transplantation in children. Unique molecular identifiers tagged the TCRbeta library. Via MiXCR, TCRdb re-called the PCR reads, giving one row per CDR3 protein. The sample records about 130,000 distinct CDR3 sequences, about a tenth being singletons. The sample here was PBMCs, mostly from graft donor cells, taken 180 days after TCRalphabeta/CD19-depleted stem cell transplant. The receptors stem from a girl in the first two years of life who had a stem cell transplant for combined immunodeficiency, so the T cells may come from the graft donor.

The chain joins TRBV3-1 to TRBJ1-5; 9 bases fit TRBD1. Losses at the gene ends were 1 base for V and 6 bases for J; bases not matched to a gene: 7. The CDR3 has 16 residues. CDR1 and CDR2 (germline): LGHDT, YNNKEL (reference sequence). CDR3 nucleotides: TGTGCCAGCAGCCAAGGCCTAGGACAGGGGCGTCAGCCCCAGCATTTT. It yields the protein CASSQGLGQGRQPQHF.

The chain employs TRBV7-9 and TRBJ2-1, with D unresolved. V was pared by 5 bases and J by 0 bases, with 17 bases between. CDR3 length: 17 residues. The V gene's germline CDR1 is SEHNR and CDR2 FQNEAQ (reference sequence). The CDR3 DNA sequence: TGTGCCAGCAGCGGCATTGCGGATGATTTCTCCTACAATGAGCAGTTCTTC. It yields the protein CASSGIADDFSYNEQFF.

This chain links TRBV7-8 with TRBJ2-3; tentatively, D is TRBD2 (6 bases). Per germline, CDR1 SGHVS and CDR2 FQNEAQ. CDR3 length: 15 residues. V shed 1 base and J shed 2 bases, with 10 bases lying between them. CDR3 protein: CASSLVGGFTDTQYF. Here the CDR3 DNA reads TGTGCCAGCAGCTTAGTGGGGGGATTCACAGATACGCAGTATTTT.

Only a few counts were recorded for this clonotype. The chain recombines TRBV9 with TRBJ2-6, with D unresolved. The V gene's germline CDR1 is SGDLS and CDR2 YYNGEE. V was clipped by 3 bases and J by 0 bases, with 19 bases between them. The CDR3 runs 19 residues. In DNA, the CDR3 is TGTGCCAGCAGCGGCAAGCAGGAGTTCCTTTCCTCTGGGGCCAACGTCCTGACTTTC. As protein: CASSGKQEFLSSGANVLTF.

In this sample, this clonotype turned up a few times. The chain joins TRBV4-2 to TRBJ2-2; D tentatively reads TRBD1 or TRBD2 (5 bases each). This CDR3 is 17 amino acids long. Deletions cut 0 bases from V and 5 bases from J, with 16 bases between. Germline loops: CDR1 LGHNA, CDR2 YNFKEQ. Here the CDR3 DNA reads TGTGCCAGCAGCCAAGACGTCGGGGCGTTGGTAACCGGGGAGCTGTTTTTT. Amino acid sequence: CASSQDVGALVTGELFF.

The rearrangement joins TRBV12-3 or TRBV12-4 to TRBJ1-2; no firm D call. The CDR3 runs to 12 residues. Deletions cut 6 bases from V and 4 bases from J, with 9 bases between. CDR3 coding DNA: TGTGCCAGCAGAGCCGACCTCTATGGCTACACCTTC. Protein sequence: CASRADLYGYTF.

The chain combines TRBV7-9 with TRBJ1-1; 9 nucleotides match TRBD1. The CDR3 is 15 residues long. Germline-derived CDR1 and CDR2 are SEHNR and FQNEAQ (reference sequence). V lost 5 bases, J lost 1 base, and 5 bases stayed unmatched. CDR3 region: CASSHRGLGNTEAFF. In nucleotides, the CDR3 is TGTGCCAGCAGCCACAGGGGGCTAGGGAACACTGAAGCTTTCTTT.

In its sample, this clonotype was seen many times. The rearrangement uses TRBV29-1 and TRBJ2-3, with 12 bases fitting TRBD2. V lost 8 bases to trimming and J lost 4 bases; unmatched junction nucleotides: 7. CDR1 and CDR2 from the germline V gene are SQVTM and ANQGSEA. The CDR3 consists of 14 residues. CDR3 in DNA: TGCAGCCCAAACCTAGCGGGAGGGCCAGATACGCAGTATTTT. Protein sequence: CSPNLAGGPDTQYF.

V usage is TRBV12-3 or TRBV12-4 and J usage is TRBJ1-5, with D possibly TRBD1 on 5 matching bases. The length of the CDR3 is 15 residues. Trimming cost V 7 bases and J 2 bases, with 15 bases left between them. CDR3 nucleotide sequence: TGTGCCAGCACCCTCGGAGGGGTGGGCAATCAGCCCCAGCATTTT. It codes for CASTLGGVGNQPQHF.

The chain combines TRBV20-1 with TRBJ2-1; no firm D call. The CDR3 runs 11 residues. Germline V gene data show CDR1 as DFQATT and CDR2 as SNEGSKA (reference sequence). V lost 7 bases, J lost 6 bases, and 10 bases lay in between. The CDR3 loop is CSGQGRNEQFF. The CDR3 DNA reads TGCAGTGGACAAGGGCGCAATGAGCAGTTCTTC.

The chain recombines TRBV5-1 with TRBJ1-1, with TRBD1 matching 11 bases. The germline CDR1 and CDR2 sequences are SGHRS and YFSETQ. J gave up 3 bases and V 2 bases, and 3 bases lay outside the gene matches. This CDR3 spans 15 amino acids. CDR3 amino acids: CASSLGTGGYTEAFF. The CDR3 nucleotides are TGCGCCAGCAGCTTAGGGACAGGGGGATACACTGAAGCTTTCTTT. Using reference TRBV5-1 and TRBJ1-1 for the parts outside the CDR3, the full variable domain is KAGVTQTPRYLIKTRGQQVTLSCSPISGHRSVSWYQQTPGQGLQFLFEYFSETQRNKGNFPGRFSGRQFSNSRSEMNVSTLELGDSALYLCASSLGTGGYTEAFFGQGTRLTVV.

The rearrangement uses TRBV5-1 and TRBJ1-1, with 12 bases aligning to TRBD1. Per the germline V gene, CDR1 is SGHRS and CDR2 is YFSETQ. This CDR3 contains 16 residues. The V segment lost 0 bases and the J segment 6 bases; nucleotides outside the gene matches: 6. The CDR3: CASSLVGDRGRAEAFF. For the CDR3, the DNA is TGCGCCAGCAGCTTGGTGGGGGACAGGGGGCGAGCTGAAGCTTTCTTT.

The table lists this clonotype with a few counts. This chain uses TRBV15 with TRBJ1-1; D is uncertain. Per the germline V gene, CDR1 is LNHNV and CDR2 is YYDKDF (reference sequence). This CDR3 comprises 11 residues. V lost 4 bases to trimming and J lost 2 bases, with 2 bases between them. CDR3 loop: CATSKNTEAFF. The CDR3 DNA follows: TGTGCCACCAGCAAAAACACTGAAGCTTTCTTT.

Here the CDR3 DNA reads TGTGCCAGCATGTATCCAGGGGCCTACGAGCAGTACTTC. Protein sequence: CASMYPGAYEQYF. The J gene is TRBJ2-7, the V gene TRBV6-1; possibly TRBD1 for D (6 bases). This CDR3 has 13 amino acids. From germline, CDR1 is MNHNS and CDR2 SASEGT. Trimming left V 7 bases short and J 2 bases short, with 12 bases between.

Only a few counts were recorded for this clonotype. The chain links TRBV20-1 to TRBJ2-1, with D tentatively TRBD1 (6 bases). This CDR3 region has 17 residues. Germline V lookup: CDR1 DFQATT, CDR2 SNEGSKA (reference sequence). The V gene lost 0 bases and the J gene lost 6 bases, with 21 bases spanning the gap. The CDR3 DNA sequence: TGCAGTGCTAGAGATCTGGGGGCTCCACCCATTCCCAATGAGCAGTTCTTC. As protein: CSARDLGAPPIPNEQFF.

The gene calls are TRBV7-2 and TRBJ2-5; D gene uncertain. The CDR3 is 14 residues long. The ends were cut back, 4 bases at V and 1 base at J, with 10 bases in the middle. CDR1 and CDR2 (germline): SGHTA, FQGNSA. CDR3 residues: CASSSNPTQETQYF. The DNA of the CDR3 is TGTGCCAGCAGCTCAAACCCTACCCAAGAGACCCAGTACTTC. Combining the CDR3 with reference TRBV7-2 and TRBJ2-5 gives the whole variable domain GAGVSQSPSNKVTEKGKDVELRCDPISGHTALYWYRQSLGQGLEFLIYFQGNSAPDKSGLPSDRFSAERTGGSVSTLTIQRTQQEDSAVYLCASSSNPTQETQYFGPGTRLLVL.

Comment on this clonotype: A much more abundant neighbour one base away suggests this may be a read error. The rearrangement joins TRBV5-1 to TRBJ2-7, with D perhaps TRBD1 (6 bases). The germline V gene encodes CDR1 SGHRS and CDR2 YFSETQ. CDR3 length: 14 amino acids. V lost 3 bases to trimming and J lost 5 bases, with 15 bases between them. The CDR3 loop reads CASSSWDMVHEQYF. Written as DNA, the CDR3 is TGCGCCAGCAGCTCCTGGGACATGGTCCACGAGCAGTACTTC.

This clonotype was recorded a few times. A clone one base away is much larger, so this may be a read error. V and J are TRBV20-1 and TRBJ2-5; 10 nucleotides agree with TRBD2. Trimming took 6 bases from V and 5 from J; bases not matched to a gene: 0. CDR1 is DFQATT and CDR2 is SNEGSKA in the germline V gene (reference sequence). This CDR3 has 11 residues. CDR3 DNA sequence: TGCAGTGCACTAGCGGGGGAGACCCAGTACTTC. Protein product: CSALAGETQYF.

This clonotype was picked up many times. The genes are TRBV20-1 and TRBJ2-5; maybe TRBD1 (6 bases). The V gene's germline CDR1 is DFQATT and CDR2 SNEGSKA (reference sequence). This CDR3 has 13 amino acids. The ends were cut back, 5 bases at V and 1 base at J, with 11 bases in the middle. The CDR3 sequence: CSAQDRTQETQYF. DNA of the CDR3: TGCAGTGCTCAAGACAGGACCCAAGAGACCCAGTACTTC.

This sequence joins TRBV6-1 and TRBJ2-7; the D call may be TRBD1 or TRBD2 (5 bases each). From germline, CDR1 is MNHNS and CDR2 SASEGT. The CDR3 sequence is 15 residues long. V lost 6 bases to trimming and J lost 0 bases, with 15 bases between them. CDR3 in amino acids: CASREGPTPSYEQYF. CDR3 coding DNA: TGTGCCAGCAGAGAGGGACCCACCCCCTCCTACGAGCAGTACTTC.

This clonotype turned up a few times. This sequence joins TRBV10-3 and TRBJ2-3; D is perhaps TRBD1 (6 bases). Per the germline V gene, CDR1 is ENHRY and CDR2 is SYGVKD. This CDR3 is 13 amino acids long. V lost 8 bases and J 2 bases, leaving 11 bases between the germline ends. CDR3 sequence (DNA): TGTGCCATCCTCCGGGACAACACAGATACGCAGTATTTT. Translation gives CAILRDNTDTQYF.